Described below is a single T cell receptor beta chain sequence and its context. It has no known antigen specificity. Per-nucleotide qualities are absent, and no much larger clonotype sits a single base away. These data are taken from a study of CD8 T cells in Susac syndrome (dated by TCRdb to the late 2010s). Some background on the complete study: Among the Susac syndrome patients who were sequenced, clinically active disease was present in 5 or 6 and clinical remission was observed in about eight. At blood withdrawal, Susac syndrome patients were either therapy-naive, taking corticosteroids (in some cases with IVIg as well), or taking IVIg alone. Repertoire sequencing was used to test whether CD8+ T cell activation and differentiation in Susac syndrome was antigen driven.

The germline V gene specifies MNHNS as CDR1 and SASEGT as CDR2. The CDR3 numbers 13 residues from cysteine through phenylalanine. Kept here is only the CDR3 DNA, which spans 39 bases and is read in frame from base 1. V is pared back by 5 bases and J by 3 bases, with 10 bases lying between the germline termini. High-throughput TCR beta sequencing profiled peripheral blood CD8+ and CD4+ T cells from healthy donors, Susac syndrome patients and multiple sclerosis patients. Recently defined diagnostic criteria for definite or probable disease were met by the Susac syndrome patients. Bulk CD8+ and CD4+ T cells were purified by magnetic negative isolation, whereas CD8+ TEMRA cells were enriched by FACS. Blood was drawn into EDTA tubes, processed within 24 hours, and PBMCs were isolated by density gradient centrifugation. PBMCs intended for TCR sequencing were cryopreserved in liquid nitrogen and thawed later in a water bath at 37 degrees C. Purity of sorted or isolated CD4+, CD8+ and CD8+ TEMRA cells was at least 90%.

RNA was extracted using the RNeasy kit, and roughly 0.5 to 1 microgram was reverse transcribed with random hexamers. TCR beta CDR3 regions were amplified with the immunoSEQ multiplex PCR assay covering 54 Vbeta and 13 Jbeta segments. PCR amplification bias was corrected by using a synthetic template baseline for primer optimization and computational correction. The authors processed their data as follows. Only productive sequences were kept, with reads annotated to V, D and J genes according to IMGT and analyzed in immunoSEQ Analyzer. To calculate clonality, Shannon entropy was normalized by log2 of the number of productive unique sequences and then subtracted from one. Public and private clones were assessed among the 100 most prevalent clones of each patient and control. Clones were defined as Susac-specific if absent from the healthy and MS cohorts, from under 1,200 published viral clones and from other ImmuneACCESS disease sequences. In TCRdb, the public reads were trimmed at Q25 with fastp and aligned with MiXCR, with productive beta chains retained. Each entry is one CDR3 protein sequence, shown with its most common DNA and genes. In this record, the V and J calls reflect TCRdb's handling and not the investigators' own analysis. Counted in this sample were fewer than 200,000 distinct CDR3 sequences; roughly 91% of them appeared once. Of the sample, approximately 0.09% is held by the ten largest clones.

Broader findings and caveats from the paper: The study acknowledged that relatively few individuals were included in the TCR sequencing and HLA analysis. In the CD4+ T cell repertoire of Susac syndrome patients, clonal expansion was not detected.

The sequence is built from TRBV6-1 and TRBJ2-5; possibly the D gene is TRBD1, per 5 matching bases. The clonotype comes from a human donor with Susac syndrome. The specimen sequenced was CD4+ T cells from PBMCs. The nucleotide sequence reads as follows: TGTGCCAGCAGTTTTCAGGGTGAAGAGACCCAGTACTTC. Translated, this is CASSFQGEETQYF.